The clone carrying this TCR beta chain appeared once. This sample is part of a study of blood T cell repertoires in COVID-19. The overall study: Donors in the United States, Italy and Spain gave samples during acute or convalescent COVID-19. T cells, B-cell-depleted T cells, or PBMCs provided the cDNA or gDNA that served as material.

Authors' processing steps: Nucleated cell counts were estimated from reference gene primer amplification. This table comes from immunoSEQ multiplex PCR, and its TCRdb copy is limited to in-frame clones, with some not included. V and J calls and clone size are those listed in that table; D and trimming were worked out from the DNA. Among about 120,000 clones listed, approximately 82% were seen once. This CDR3 region has 15 residues. V lost 6 bases, J lost 10 bases, and 9 bases stayed unmatched. In germline, CDR1 is MNHEY, CDR2 SVGAGI. The origin of this receptor is a man aged 70 or older with active or convalescent COVID-19. The chain combines TRBV6-5 with TRBJ1-6; the match to TRBD1 covers 10 bases. Sequenced material: peripheral blood. CDR3 residues: CASSPGQGLVSPLHF. The CDR3, as DNA: TGTGCCAGCAGCCCGGGACAGGGGCTAGTCTCACCCCTCCACTTT.